Listed below are T cell receptor beta chains from one sample, sequenced in a study of blood T cell repertoires in COVID-19. TCRdb's table, derived via immunoSEQ multiplex PCR, lists solely in-frame clones and lacks some. Among just under 150,000 clones, 75% to 90% were seen once, and the ten largest hold roughly 35%. The sequencing input was peripheral blood. The receptors stem from a man aged 45-60 years who had recovered from COVID-19. Both conserved end residues are part of each CDR3. Fields, in order: V gene, clone size, J gene, D gene, CDR3 DNA, CDR3 protein. A D gene is named only where the DNA matches it firmly. Clone size, where shown, is once, few, many, or a class for clones that have expanded.

V gene: TRBV5-1; clone size: once; J gene: TRBJ1-1; D gene: NA; CDR3 DNA: TGCGCCAGCAGCTCTCAGGGGACTGAAGCTTTCTTT; CDR3 protein: CASSSQGTEAFF
V gene: TRBV6-2/TRBV6-3; clone size: few; J gene: TRBJ2-3; D gene: TRBD2; CDR3 DNA: TGTGCCAGCAGTTACTTGGACGGGGGGTTTAGAGATACGCAGTATTTT; CDR3 protein: CASSYLDGGFRDTQYF
V gene: TRBV19; clone size: NA; J gene: TRBJ2-4; D gene: TRBD1; CDR3 DNA: TGTGCCAGTAGCCGGGACAGGGCAGCCAAAAACATTCAGTACTTC; CDR3 protein: CASSRDRAAKNIQYF
V gene: TRBV7-3; clone size: NA; J gene: TRBJ2-3; D gene: NA; CDR3 DNA: TGTGCCAGCAGCTTAACTTATAGCACAGATACGCAGTATTTT; CDR3 protein: CASSLTYSTDTQYF
V gene: TRBV3-1/TRBV3-2; clone size: NA; J gene: TRBJ1-1; D gene: TRBD1; CDR3 DNA: TGTGCCAGCAGCCAAACTTCCGGGACAGCTCGAGCTTTCTTT; CDR3 protein: CASSQTSGTARAFF
V gene: TRBV3-1/TRBV3-2; clone size: NA; J gene: TRBJ1-1; D gene: NA; CDR3 DNA: TGTGCCAGCAGCCAAGAAACACCCAACACTGAAGCTTTCTTT; CDR3 protein: CASSQETPNTEAFF
V gene: TRBV4-3; clone size: NA; J gene: TRBJ1-2; D gene: TRBD1; CDR3 DNA: TGCGCCAGCAGCCTAGGACAGGCGACCCAAGTACAATATGGCTACACCTTC; CDR3 protein: CASSLGQATQVQYGYTF
V gene: TRBV29-1; clone size: few; J gene: TRBJ2-2; D gene: TRBD1; CDR3 DNA: TGCAGCGTTCAAAAAGGGACAGGGAACACCGGGGAGCTGTTTTTT; CDR3 protein: CSVQKGTGNTGELFF
V gene: TRBV2; clone size: NA; J gene: TRBJ1-5; D gene: TRBD1; CDR3 DNA: TGTGCCAGCAGCCCAGACAGGGCTCCTGGTCAGCCCCAGCATTTT; CDR3 protein: CASSPDRAPGQPQHF
V gene: TRBV6-2/TRBV6-3; clone size: NA; J gene: TRBJ2-7; D gene: NA; CDR3 DNA: TGTGCCAGCAGTTATGGGGCCCGCTTCTACGAGCAGTACTTC; CDR3 protein: CASSYGARFYEQYF
V gene: TRBV6-2/TRBV6-3; clone size: NA; J gene: TRBJ2-7; D gene: TRBD1; CDR3 DNA: TGTGCCAGCAGTTACTTCACCGGGACAGGGGCCTCCCTGCAGTACTTC; CDR3 protein: CASSYFTGTGASLQYF
V gene: TRBV5-1; clone size: NA; J gene: TRBJ2-3; D gene: NA; CDR3 DNA: TGCGCCAGCAGCTCCCCTGGGGGGGCCACAGATACGCAGTATTTT; CDR3 protein: CASSSPGGATDTQYF
V gene: TRBV6-5; clone size: NA; J gene: TRBJ1-5; D gene: NA; CDR3 DNA: TGTGCCAGCACCCGACAGTTCAATCAGCCCCAGCATTTT; CDR3 protein: CASTRQFNQPQHF
V gene: TRBV18; clone size: NA; J gene: TRBJ2-3; D gene: TRBD2; CDR3 DNA: TGTGCCAGCTCACCGGGACTAGCGGGGGCAGATACGCAGTATTTT; CDR3 protein: CASSPGLAGADTQYF
V gene: TRBV5-5; clone size: NA; J gene: TRBJ2-7; D gene: NA; CDR3 DNA: TGTGCCAGCAGCTCTTACCCACAGGGTAGCTCCTACGAGCAGTACTTC; CDR3 protein: CASSSYPQGSSYEQYF
V gene: TRBV7-2; clone size: NA; J gene: TRBJ1-5; D gene: TRBD1; CDR3 DNA: TGTGCCAGCAGCTTTGGGACAGGGGTTTTGAGCAATCAGCCCCAGCATTTT; CDR3 protein: CASSFGTGVLSNQPQHF
V gene: TRBV21-1; clone size: NA; J gene: TRBJ1-5; D gene: NA; CDR3 DNA: TGTGCCTGGAGGCGTCAGGGACTTTGGGGCAATCAGCCCCAGCATTTT; CDR3 protein: CAWRRQGLWGNQPQHF
V gene: TRBV4-2; clone size: NA; J gene: TRBJ2-7; D gene: TRBD2; CDR3 DNA: TGTGCCAGCAGCCAAGATCGGAATAGCGGGTCCTACGAGCAGTACTTC; CDR3 protein: CASSQDRNSGSYEQYF
V gene: TRBV6-6; clone size: NA; J gene: TRBJ1-1; D gene: NA; CDR3 DNA: TGTGCCAGCAGTCCGACAACAGGGTATGCTTTCTTT; CDR3 protein: CASSPTTGYAFF
V gene: TRBV9; clone size: NA; J gene: TRBJ2-1; D gene: TRBD1; CDR3 DNA: TGTGCCAGCAGCGTAGCTACCGGGACAGGGGCCCCGGACCGCTACAATGAGCAGTTCTTC; CDR3 protein: CASSVATGTGAPDRYNEQFF
V gene: TRBV2; clone size: NA; J gene: TRBJ1-2; D gene: TRBD1; CDR3 DNA: TGTGCCAGCATTCCGACAGGGCTCCATGGCTACACCTTC; CDR3 protein: CASIPTGLHGYTF
V gene: TRBV6-5; clone size: NA; J gene: TRBJ2-7; D gene: TRBD2; CDR3 DNA: TGTGCCAGCAGTCCACTAGCGGGGGGCTCCTACGAGCAGTACTTC; CDR3 protein: CASSPLAGGSYEQYF
V gene: TRBV11-3; clone size: NA; J gene: TRBJ2-3; D gene: TRBD1; CDR3 DNA: TGTGCCAGCAGCTTAGGGGGACAGAGGGATACGCAGTATTTT; CDR3 protein: CASSLGGQRDTQYF
V gene: TRBV9; clone size: NA; J gene: TRBJ2-3; D gene: NA; CDR3 DNA: TGTGCCAGCAGCGTAGACTTAAGCACGGGCACAGATACGCAGTATTTT; CDR3 protein: CASSVDLSTGTDTQYF
V gene: TRBV7-8; clone size: NA; J gene: TRBJ2-7; D gene: TRBD2; CDR3 DNA: TGTGCCAGCAGCTTAGCAGGTCAGGGACTATACTACGAGCAGTACTTC; CDR3 protein: CASSLAGQGLYYEQYF
V gene: TRBV6-2/TRBV6-3; clone size: NA; J gene: TRBJ2-5; D gene: TRBD2; CDR3 DNA: TGTGCCAGCAGCCCTAGCGGGGGGTTAGAGACCCAGTACTTC; CDR3 protein: CASSPSGGLETQYF
V gene: TRBV5-1; clone size: NA; J gene: TRBJ2-3; D gene: TRBD1; CDR3 DNA: TGCGCCAGCAGCAAAACGACAGGGGCTAGCACAGATACGCAGTATTTT; CDR3 protein: CASSKTTGASTDTQYF
V gene: TRBV7-9; clone size: NA; J gene: TRBJ1-1; D gene: NA; CDR3 DNA: TGTGCCAGCAGCCCAGACCAGGGCTTGAACACTGAAGCTTTCTTT; CDR3 protein: CASSPDQGLNTEAFF
V gene: TRBV19; clone size: NA; J gene: TRBJ1-1; D gene: NA; CDR3 DNA: TGTGCCAGTAGTATAGAGGTCGGTCTGAACACTGAAGCTTTCTTT; CDR3 protein: CASSIEVGLNTEAFF